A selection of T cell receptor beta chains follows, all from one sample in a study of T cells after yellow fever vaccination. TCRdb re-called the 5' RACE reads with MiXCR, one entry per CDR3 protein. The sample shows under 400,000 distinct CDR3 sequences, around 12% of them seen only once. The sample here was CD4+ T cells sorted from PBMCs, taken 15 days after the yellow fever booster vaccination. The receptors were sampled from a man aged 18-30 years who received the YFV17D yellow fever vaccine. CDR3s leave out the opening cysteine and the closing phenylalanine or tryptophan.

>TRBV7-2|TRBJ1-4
ASSPTLMNEKLF
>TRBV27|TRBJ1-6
ASSFPDRGLGSPLH
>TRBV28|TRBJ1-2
ASRAPSNHGYT
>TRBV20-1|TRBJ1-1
SATYRGDTEAF
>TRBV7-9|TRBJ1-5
ASSLGPGFNQPQH
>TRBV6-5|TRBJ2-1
ASTRRSSGRGEQF
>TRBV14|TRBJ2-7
ASSQAYTWALGPQEQY
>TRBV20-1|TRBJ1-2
SAPDRTKTNYGYT
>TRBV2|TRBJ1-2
ASLRTGTYYGYT
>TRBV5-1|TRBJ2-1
ASSSQGAGNEQF
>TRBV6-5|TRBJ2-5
ASSYHGTTGGTQY
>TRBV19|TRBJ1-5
ASSSSRDTYQPQH
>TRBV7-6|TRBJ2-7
ASSSYGDPSYEQY
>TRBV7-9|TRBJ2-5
ASLSSGTTRGTQY
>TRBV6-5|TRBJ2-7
ASSRDRVGYEQY
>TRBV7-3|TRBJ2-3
ASSPPGSDTQY
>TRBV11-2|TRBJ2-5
ASSSRFGGGETQY
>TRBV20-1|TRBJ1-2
SASRGFGEDYGYT
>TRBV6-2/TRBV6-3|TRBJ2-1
ASSYHQRLGDNEQF
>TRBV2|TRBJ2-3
ASSVRGFADTQY
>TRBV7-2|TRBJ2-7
ASSFRFGVSYEQY
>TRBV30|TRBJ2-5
AWSPQGRSETQY